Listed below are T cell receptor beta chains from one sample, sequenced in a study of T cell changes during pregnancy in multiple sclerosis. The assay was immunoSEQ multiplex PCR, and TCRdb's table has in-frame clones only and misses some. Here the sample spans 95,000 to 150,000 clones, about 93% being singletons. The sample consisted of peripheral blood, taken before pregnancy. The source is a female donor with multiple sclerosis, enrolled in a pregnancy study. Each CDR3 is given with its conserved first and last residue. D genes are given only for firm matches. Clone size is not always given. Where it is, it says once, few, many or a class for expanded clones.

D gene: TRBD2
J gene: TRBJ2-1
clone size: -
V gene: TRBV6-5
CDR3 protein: CASSYVAGDFREQFF
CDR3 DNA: TGTGCCAGCAGTTACGTAGCGGGAGATTTCCGGGAGCAGTTCTTC

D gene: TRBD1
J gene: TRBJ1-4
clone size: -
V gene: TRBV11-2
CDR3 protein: CASSIRQGGEKLFF
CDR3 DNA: TGTGCCAGCAGCATACGACAGGGTGGAGAAAAACTGTTTTTT

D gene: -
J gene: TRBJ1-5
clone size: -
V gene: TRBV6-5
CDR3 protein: CASTNTGNYQPQHF
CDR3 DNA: TGTGCCAGCACCAATACAGGGAACTATCAGCCCCAGCATTTT

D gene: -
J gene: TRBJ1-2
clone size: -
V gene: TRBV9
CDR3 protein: CASSDSVGGSYGYTF
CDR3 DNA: TGTGCCAGCAGCGACTCCGTCGGGGGGAGCTATGGCTACACCTTC

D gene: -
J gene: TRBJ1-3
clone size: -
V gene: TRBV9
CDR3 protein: CASSVERVRGNTIYF
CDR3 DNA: TGTGCCAGCAGCGTAGAGAGGGTAAGGGGAAACACCATATATTTT

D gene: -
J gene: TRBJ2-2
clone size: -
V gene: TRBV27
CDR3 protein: CASSYRELAGELFF
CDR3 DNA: TGTGCCAGCAGTTACAGGGAGTTGGCCGGGGAGCTGTTTTTT

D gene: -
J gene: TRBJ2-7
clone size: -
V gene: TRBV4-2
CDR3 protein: CASSQVLAGKIYEQYF
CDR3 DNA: TGTGCCAGCAGCCAAGTTCTCGCGGGAAAGATCTACGAGCAGTACTTC

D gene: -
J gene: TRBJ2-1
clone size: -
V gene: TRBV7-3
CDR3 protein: CASSRPQGLNEQFF
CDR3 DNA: TGTGCCAGCAGCCGTCCCCAGGGGTTGAATGAGCAGTTCTTC

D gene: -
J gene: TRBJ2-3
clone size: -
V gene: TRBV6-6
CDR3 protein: CASSYLAEVAQYF
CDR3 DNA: TGTGCCAGCAGTTACTTAGCGGAAGTAGCGCAGTATTTT

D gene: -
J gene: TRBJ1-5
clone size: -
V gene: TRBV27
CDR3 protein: CASGSWAVGQPQHF
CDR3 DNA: TGTGCCAGCGGGAGCTGGGCAGTAGGTCAGCCCCAGCATTTT

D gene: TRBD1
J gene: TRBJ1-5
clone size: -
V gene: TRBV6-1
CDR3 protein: CASSEEGTGYQPQHF
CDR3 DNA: TGTGCCAGCAGTGAAGAGGGGACAGGGTATCAGCCCCAGCATTTT

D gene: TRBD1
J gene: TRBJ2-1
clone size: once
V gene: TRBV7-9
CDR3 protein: CASSLEGGQGYEQFF
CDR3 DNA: TGTGCCAGCAGTCTTGAAGGAGGACAGGGGTATGAGCAGTTCTTC

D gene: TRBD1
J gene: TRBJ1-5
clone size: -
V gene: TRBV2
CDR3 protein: CASSNRQGDQPQHF
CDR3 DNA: TGTGCCAGCAGTAACCGACAGGGGGATCAGCCCCAGCATTTT

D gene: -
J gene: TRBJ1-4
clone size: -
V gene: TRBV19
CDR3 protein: CASSPGEATNEKLFF
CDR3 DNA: TGTGCCAGTAGTCCCGGAGAAGCAACTAATGAAAAACTGTTTTTT

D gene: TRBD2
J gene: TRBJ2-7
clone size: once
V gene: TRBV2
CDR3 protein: CASSEMAGEFYEQYF
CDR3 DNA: TGTGCCAGCAGTGAGATGGCGGGAGAGTTCTACGAGCAGTACTTC

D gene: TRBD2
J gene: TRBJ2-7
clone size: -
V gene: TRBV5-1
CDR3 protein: CASSFGTSGSYEQYF
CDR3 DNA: TGCGCCAGCAGCTTCGGGACTAGCGGGAGCTACGAGCAGTACTTC

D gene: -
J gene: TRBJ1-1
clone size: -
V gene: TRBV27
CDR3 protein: CASSLSPGLNTEAFF
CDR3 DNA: TGTGCCAGCAGTTTATCGCCAGGGCTGAACACTGAAGCTTTCTTT

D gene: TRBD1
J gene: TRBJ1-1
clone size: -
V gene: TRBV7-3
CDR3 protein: CASSPRTGILWGNTEAFF
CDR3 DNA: TGTGCCAGCAGCCCAAGGACAGGGATCTTGTGGGGGAACACTGAAGCTTTCTTT

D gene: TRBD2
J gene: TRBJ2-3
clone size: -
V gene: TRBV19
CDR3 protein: CASSWSSGSADTQYF
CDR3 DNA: TGTGCCAGTAGTTGGAGTAGCGGGAGCGCAGATACGCAGTATTTT

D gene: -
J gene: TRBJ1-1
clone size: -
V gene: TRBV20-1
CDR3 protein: CSAIGGGAAFF
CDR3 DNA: TGCAGTGCTATAGGGGGAGGGGCCGCTTTCTTT

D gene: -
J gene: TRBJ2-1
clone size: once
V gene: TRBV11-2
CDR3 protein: CAIPGRYPLDEQFF
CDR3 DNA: TGTGCCATCCCTGGTAGATACCCTCTTGATGAGCAGTTCTTC

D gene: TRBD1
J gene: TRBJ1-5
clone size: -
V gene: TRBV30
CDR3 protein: CAWTRGAISNQPQHF
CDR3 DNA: TGTGCCTGGACCAGGGGGGCGATTAGCAATCAGCCCCAGCATTTT

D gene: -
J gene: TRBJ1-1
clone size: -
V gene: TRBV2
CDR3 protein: CASSGGSKNTEAFF
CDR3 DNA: TGTGCCAGCAGTGGGGGCAGCAAGAACACTGAAGCTTTCTTT